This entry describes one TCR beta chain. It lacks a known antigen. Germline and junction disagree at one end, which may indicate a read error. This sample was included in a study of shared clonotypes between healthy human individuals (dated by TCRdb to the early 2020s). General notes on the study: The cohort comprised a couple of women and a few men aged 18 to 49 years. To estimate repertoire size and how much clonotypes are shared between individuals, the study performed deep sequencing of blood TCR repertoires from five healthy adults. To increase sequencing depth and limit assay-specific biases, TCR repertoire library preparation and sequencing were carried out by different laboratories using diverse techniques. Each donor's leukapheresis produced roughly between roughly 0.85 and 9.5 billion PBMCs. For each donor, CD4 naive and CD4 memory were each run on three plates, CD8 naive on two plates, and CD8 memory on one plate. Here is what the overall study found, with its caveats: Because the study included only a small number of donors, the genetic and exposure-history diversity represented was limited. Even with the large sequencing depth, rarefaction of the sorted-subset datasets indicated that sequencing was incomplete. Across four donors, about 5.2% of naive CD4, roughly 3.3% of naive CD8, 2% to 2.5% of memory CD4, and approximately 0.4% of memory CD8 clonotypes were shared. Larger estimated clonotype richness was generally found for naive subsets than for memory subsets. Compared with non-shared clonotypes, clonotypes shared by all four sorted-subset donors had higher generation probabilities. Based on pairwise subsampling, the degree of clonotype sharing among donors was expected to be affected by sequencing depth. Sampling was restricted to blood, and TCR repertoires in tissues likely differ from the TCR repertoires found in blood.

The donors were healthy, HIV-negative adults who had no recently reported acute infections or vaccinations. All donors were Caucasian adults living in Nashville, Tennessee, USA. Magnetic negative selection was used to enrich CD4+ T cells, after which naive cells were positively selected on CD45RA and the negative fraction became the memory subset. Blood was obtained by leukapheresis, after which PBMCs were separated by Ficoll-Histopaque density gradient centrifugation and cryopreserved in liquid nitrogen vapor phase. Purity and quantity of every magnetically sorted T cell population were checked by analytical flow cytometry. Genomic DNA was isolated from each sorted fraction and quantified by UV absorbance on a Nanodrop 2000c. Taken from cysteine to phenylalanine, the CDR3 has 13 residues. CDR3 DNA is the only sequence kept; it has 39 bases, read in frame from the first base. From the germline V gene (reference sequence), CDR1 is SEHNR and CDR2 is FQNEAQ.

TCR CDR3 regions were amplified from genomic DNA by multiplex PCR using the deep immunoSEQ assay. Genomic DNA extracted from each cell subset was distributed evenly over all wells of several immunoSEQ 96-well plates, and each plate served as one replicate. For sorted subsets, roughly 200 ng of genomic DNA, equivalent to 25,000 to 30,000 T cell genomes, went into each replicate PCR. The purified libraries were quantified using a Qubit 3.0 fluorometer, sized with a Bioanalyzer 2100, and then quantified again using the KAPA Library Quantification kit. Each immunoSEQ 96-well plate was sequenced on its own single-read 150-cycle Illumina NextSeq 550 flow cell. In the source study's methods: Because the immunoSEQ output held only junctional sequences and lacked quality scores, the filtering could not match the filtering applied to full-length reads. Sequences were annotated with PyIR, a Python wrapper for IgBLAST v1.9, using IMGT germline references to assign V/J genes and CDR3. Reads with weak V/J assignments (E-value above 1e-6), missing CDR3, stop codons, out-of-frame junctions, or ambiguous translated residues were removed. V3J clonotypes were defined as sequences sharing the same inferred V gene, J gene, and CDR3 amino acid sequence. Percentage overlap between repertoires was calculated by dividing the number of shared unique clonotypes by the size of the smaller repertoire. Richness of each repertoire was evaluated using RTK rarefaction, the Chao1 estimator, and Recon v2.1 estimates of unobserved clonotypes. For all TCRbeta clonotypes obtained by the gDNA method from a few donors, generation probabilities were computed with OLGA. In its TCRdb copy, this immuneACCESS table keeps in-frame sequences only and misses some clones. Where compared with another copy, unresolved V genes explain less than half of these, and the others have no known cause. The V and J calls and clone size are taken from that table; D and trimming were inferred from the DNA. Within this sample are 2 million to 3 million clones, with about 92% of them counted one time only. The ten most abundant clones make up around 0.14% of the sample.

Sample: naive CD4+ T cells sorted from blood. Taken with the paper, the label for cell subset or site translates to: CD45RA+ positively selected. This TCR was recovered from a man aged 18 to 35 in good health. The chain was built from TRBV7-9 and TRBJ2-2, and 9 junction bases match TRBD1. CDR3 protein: CASSKEGQGDHLF. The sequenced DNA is TGTGCCAGCAGTAAAGAGGGACAGGGTGACCATCTTTTT.